Following are 11 T cell receptor beta chains from one sample sequenced in a study of blood T cell repertoires in COVID-19 (dated by TCRdb to the early 2020s). Library preparation used the immunoSEQ multiplex PCR assay. TCRdb provides this immuneACCESS table in a form limited to in-frame rearrangements. Some clones are lacking; in checked studies, under half of them reflect an unresolved V gene, and why the rest are absent is not known. The sample table shows 90,000 or so clones, and approximately 86% are seen once. 1.2% of the sample belongs to the ten largest clones. Sample: peripheral blood. The receptors here all came from a man aged 80 or over with active or convalescent COVID-19.

The rearrangement links TRBV7-8 to TRBJ1-1, with 7 positions matching TRBD1. CDR3 length equals 15 residues. Trimming removed 0 bases from V and 5 bases from J; junction bases left unmatched: 6. Germline CDR1 reads SGHVS; CDR2 reads FQNEAQ. The DNA for the CDR3 is TGTGCCAGCAGCTTAGCCCCCAGGGGGGTGACTGAAGCTTTCTTT. It is translated as CASSLAPRGVTEAFF.

CDR3 protein: CASSQIGLAGGSTDTQYF. Here the CDR3 DNA reads TGCGCCAGCAGCCAGATTGGACTAGCGGGAGGGAGCACAGATACGCAGTATTTT. This chain connects TRBV4-1 to TRBJ2-3, with 15 bases fitting TRBD2. Losses at the gene ends were 3 bases for V and 0 bases for J; bases not matched to a gene: 4. This CDR3 is built from 18 residues. Per the germline V gene, CDR1 is MGHRA and CDR2 is YSYEKL.

The chain has TRBV5-1 and TRBJ1-1; D possibly corresponds to TRBD1 (6 bases). CDR3 length: 16 amino acids. V was pared by 5 bases and J by 4 bases, with 21 bases between. CDR1 is SGHRS and CDR2 is YFSETQ in the germline V gene. The CDR3 loop is CASSRGARTLTTEAFF. In DNA form, the CDR3 reads TGCGCCAGCAGTCGGGGGGCGCGAACTCTCACCACTGAAGCTTTCTTT.

As to this clone: Compared with germline, one end of the junction differs, possibly owing to a read error. The chain carries TRBV7-9 and TRBJ2-1, with 10 bases that match TRBD2. The CDR3 is made up of 17 amino acids. CDR1 SEHNR and CDR2 FQNEAQ come from the germline V gene (reference sequence). CDR3 residues: CASSLAGRGTSVDEQFF. The CDR3 DNA sequence: TGTGCCAGCAGCCTAGCGGGGCGAGGGACTAGCGTTGATGAGCAGTTCTTC.

V gene TRBV5-4 combines with J gene TRBJ2-7; D gene uncertain. Germline values: CDR1 SGHNT, CDR2 YYREEE (reference sequence). This CDR3 is 14 amino acids long. V was clipped by 1 base and J by 3 bases, with 11 bases between them. CDR3 coding DNA: TGTGCCAGCAGCTTGTTAGCCGGCGACTACGAGCAGTACTTC. This sequence encodes CASSLLAGDYEQYF.

V and J are TRBV29-1 and TRBJ2-3; a possible D gene is TRBD1 (7 bases). Trimming left V 7 bases short and J 5 bases short, with 19 bases between. This CDR3 comprises 14 residues. The germline V gene encodes CDR1 SQVTM and CDR2 ANQGSEA. CDR3 DNA: TGCAGCGGGACAGGAGGTAGCGGTGGAGATACGCAGTATTTT. Translation: CSGTGGSGGDTQYF.

The chain joins TRBV29-1 to TRBJ2-1; TRBD2 matches 12 bases. CDR1 is SQVTM, CDR2 ANQGSEA, per germline. The CDR3 has 16 amino acids. The J segment lost 10 bases and the V segment lost 6 bases, leaving 16 bases of the junction unmatched. CDR3 coding DNA: TGCAGCGTGAAGGGGTTCGGGACTAGCGGGTCCAGGGAGCAGTTCTTC. This translates into CSVKGFGTSGSREQFF.

This clone has only one observation. This sequence joins TRBV28 and TRBJ1-5; 7 bases map to TRBD1. Germline V gene lookup returns CDR1 MDHEN and CDR2 SYDVKM. The CDR3 is made up of 15 amino acids. The V segment lost 5 bases and the J segment 0 bases; nucleotides outside the gene matches: 4. The CDR3 DNA sequence: TGTGCCAGCAGTCGTGGGACAGATAGCAATCAGCCCCAGCATTTT. It encodes CASSRGTDSNQPQHF.

The chain carries TRBV18 and TRBJ2-5; a weak D match, TRBD1 (5 bases). CDR3 length equals 14 residues. V lost 0 bases, J lost 4 bases, and 9 bases lay in between. Germline assignment: CDR1 KGHSH and CDR2 LQKENI. The CDR3 DNA sequence: TGTGCCAGCTCACCACCTTCAGACAGAGAGACCCAGTACTTC. It yields the protein CASSPPSDRETQYF.

The chain employs TRBV18 and TRBJ1-4; unclear D gene. This CDR3 comprises 17 residues. Between the trimmed V and J ends, which lost 0 bases and 4 bases, there was a span of 15 bases. CDR1 is KGHSH and CDR2 is LQKENI in the germline V gene. The CDR3 nucleotides read TGTGCCAGCTCACCACCTAAGCCTCGGAGCGGTAATGAAAAACTGTTTTTT. As protein: CASSPPKPRSGNEKLFF.

The V gene is TRBV5-1, the J gene TRBJ2-5, with a tentative D call TRBD2 (6 bases). CDR1 and CDR2 (germline): SGHRS, YFSETQ. V was trimmed by 3 bases and J by 2 bases, leaving 17 bases between them. The CDR3 has 16 residues. The CDR3 DNA reads TGCGCCAGCAGCTCCGGGACTTCTCTAAATCAAGAGACCCAGTACTTC. Translation gives CASSSGTSLNQETQYF.